These 21 T cell receptor beta chains were sequenced from one sample in a study of cytomegalovirus exposure and HLA in healthy donors. The PCR contained 60 Vbeta and 13 Jbeta primers. TCRdb's copy holds only in-frame clones and misses some; the assay was immunoSEQ multiplex PCR. The sample includes 100,000 to 150,000 clones, about 76% seen only once; the top ten take about 2%. Sequencing was performed on PBMCs. The source is a woman aged 40-49 years in good health and CMV-seronegative.

The chain has TRBV19 and TRBJ1-4; D not resolved. Trimming took 11 bases from V and 0 from J, leaving 7 bases between them. The length of the CDR3 is 12 residues. Germline V CDR1 and CDR2: LNHDA, SQIVND (reference sequence). In nucleotides, the CDR3 is TGTGCCTCGGGAGCAACTAATGAAAAACTGTTTTTT. As protein: CASGATNEKLFF.

V gene TRBV2 combines with J gene TRBJ2-7; 9 nucleotides agree with TRBD1. Germline trimming cut 6 bases from V and 3 bases from J; bases unmatched to any gene: 9. CDR1 and CDR2 (germline): SNHLY, FYNNEI. The CDR3 is 15 residues long. CDR3: CASSARQGVDYEQYF. CDR3 in DNA: TGTGCCAGCAGCGCCCGACAGGGGGTAGACTACGAGCAGTACTTC.

This clone has a single count. The chain uses TRBV27 and TRBJ1-2, with 9 positions matching TRBD1. The CDR3 length is 14 residues. The germline V gene has CDR1 MNHEY and CDR2 SMNVEV (reference sequence). Losses at the gene ends were 5 bases for V and 5 bases for J; bases not matched to a gene: 6. CDR3 coding DNA: TGTGCCAGCAGTCCCGGGGACAGGGAGTATGGCTACACCTTC. Protein: CASSPGDREYGYTF.

This chain joins TRBV4-2 and TRBJ2-1, with D perhaps matching TRBD2 (5 bases). Between the trimmed V and J ends, which lost 5 bases and 0 bases, there was a span of 11 bases. The CDR3 totals 15 residues. Germline CDR1 reads LGHNA; CDR2 reads YNFKEQ. The CDR3 region is CASSDYTSSYNEQFF. The CDR3 bases are TGTGCCAGCAGCGACTACACTAGCTCCTACAATGAGCAGTTCTTC.

The chain uses TRBV6-1 and TRBJ1-4, with TRBD1 as a possible D gene (6 bases). The CDR3 totals 12 residues. The germline gives CDR1 MNHNS, CDR2 SASEGT. Trimming stripped 1 base from V and 16 bases from J, with 13 bases between. CDR3 bases: TGTGCCAGCAGTGAAGGGGTTACAGGGTGGTTTTTT. Protein product: CASSEGVTGWFF.

The chain recombines TRBV6-1 with TRBJ2-3; 13 nucleotides match TRBD2. The CDR3 covers 16 residues. Germline loops: CDR1 MNHNS, CDR2 SASEGT. J lost 7 bases, V lost 0 bases, and 4 bases had no gene match. The DNA of the CDR3 is TGTGCCAGCAGTGAAGCTGGGACTAGCGGGGTATATACGCAGTATTTT. It codes for CASSEAGTSGVYTQYF.

On this clone: The CDR3 does not end in the conserved phenylalanine or tryptophan, so this is likely a read error. It is unclear where the CDR3 begins or ends on the DNA, so no DNA is shown, and the CDR3 is as TCRdb lists it. CDR3 sequence: CASSHQGLSGEI. The chain links TRBV11-2 to TRBJ1-1. Germline CDR1 and CDR2: SGHAT and FQNNGV. The CDR3 is 12 residues long, ends included.

This chain joins TRBV9 and TRBJ1-1; 10 bases map to TRBD1. Germline V gives CDR1 SGDLS, CDR2 YYNGEE. V trimming: 0 bases; J trimming: 0 bases; junction bases outside the gene matches: 8. CDR3 length: 18 amino acids. The CDR3 nucleotides read TGTGCCAGCAGCGTAGAGGGTCGGGACAGGGGAATGAACACTGAAGCTTTCTTT. Translation: CASSVEGRDRGMNTEAFF.

The V gene is TRBV5-1, the J gene TRBJ2-2; weak D call: TRBD1 (6 bases). CDR1 and CDR2 from the germline V gene are SGHRS and YFSETQ. Trimming took 3 bases from V and 6 from J, leaving 21 bases between them. CDR3 length: 17 amino acids. The CDR3 here is CASSSRGSPSIPGELFF. CDR3 in DNA: TGCGCCAGCAGCTCCAGGGGTTCCCCCTCCATCCCCGGGGAGCTGTTTTTT.

V and J are TRBV4-1 and TRBJ2-5; D call uncertain. V lost 3 bases to trimming and J lost 10 bases, with 15 bases between them. This CDR3 is 13 amino acids long. Germline lookup yields CDR1 MGHRA and CDR2 YSYEKL. The DNA of the CDR3 is TGCGCCAGCAGCCACCCGAATATAGTGGTCCAGTACTTC. Amino acids: CASSHPNIVVQYF.

The chain recombines TRBV19 with TRBJ2-7, with TRBD1 matching over 8 bases. This CDR3 is 15 amino acids long. Germline CDR1 reads LNHDA; CDR2 reads SQIVND (reference sequence). The trim removed 5 bases at V and 3 bases at J, leaving 9 bases unmatched. The DNA of the CDR3 is TGTGCCAGTAGTCCCACCGGGACAGGAAACTACGAGCAGTACTTC. Its translation: CASSPTGTGNYEQYF.

V and J are TRBV5-4 and TRBJ2-2; 7 nucleotides match TRBD1. Germline V lookup: CDR1 SGHNT, CDR2 YYREEE (reference sequence). The CDR3 totals 15 residues. V lost 1 base, J lost 5 bases, and 5 bases stayed unmatched. The DNA of the CDR3 is TGTGCCAGCAGCTTGACAGGGGTGGATACCGGGGAGCTGTTTTTT. Protein product: CASSLTGVDTGELFF. The full variable domain, completed using reference TRBV5-4 and TRBJ2-2, is ETGVTQSPTHLIKTRGQQVTLRCSSQSGHNTVSWYQQALGQGPQFIFQYYREEENGRGNFPPRFSGLQFPNYSSELNVNALELDDSALYLCASSLTGVDTGELFFGEGSRLTVL.

The chain employs TRBV4-1 and TRBJ2-5; 9 nucleotides match TRBD2. V dropped 0 bases and J dropped 4; count of bases not matched to a gene: 3. Germline V gives CDR1 MGHRA, CDR2 YSYEKL. The CDR3 covers 15 residues. As DNA, the CDR3 is TGCGCCAGCAGCCAAGAGACTAGCGGAGGAGAGACCCAGTACTTC. Translating gives CASSQETSGGETQYF.

This clone was seen more than once but under ten times. CDR3 bases: TGTGCCAGCAGTGGACAGATGAACACTGAAGCTTTCTTT. Amino acids: CASSGQMNTEAFF. The chain recombines TRBV2 with TRBJ1-1; D possibly corresponds to TRBD1 (5 bases). The V end was cut by 4 bases, the J end by 0 bases, with 6 bases between. Per the germline V gene, CDR1 is SNHLY and CDR2 is FYNNEI. This CDR3 has 13 amino acids.

The rearrangement links TRBV4-2 to TRBJ1-4; perhaps TRBD1 as D (5 bases). V lost 3 bases and J lost 1, with 9 bases in between. The CDR3 length is 15 residues. Germline loops: CDR1 LGHNA, CDR2 YNFKEQ. The DNA for the CDR3 is TGTGCCAGCAGCCAGGCGCAGGGAACTAATGAAAAACTGTTTTTT. Amino acid sequence: CASSQAQGTNEKLFF.

The chain employs TRBV11-1 and TRBJ1-2; possibly TRBD1 for D (5 bases). CDR3 size: 13 residues. The germline V and J ends were trimmed by 5 bases and 5 bases, with 12 bases remaining between them. CDR1 is SGHAT, CDR2 FQDESV, per germline (reference sequence). The chain's CDR3 is CASSPRRDYGYTF. The CDR3 DNA is TGTGCCAGCAGCCCCCGCAGGGATTATGGCTACACCTTC.

The chain recombines TRBV21-1 with TRBJ2-5; TRBD2 is the table's D call, not checked against the DNA. TRBV21-1 is recorded as a pseudogene. This CDR3 spans 16 amino acids. CDR3 in DNA: TGTGCCAGCAGCAAAGGGGCTAGCGGGGCCCAAGAGACCCAGTACTTC. Its protein is CASSKGASGAQETQYF.

The CDR3 DNA reads as TGTGCCAGCAGCTTTGACAGGGACTATGGCTACACCTTC. Translated: CASSFDRDYGYTF. V usage is TRBV7-8 and J usage is TRBJ1-2, with 7 bases identical to TRBD1. The CDR3 consists of 13 residues. The J segment lost 3 bases and the V segment lost 3 bases, leaving 1 base of the junction unmatched. Germline V CDR1 and CDR2: SGHVS, FQNEAQ.

This clone was observed once. V gene TRBV19 combines with J gene TRBJ2-1, with D possibly being TRBD2 (6 bases). The V gene's germline CDR1 is LNHDA and CDR2 SQIVND (reference sequence). The CDR3 totals 13 residues. V lost 5 bases, J lost 7 bases, and 12 bases lay in between. The CDR3 region has the DNA TGTGCCAGTAGTGGACTAATGGGGAATGAGCAGTTCTTC. Its translation: CASSGLMGNEQFF.

The rearrangement uses TRBV27 and TRBJ1-1, with 9 bases matching TRBD1. The CDR3 length is 16 residues. CDR1 is MNHEY, CDR2 SMNVEV, per germline (reference sequence). The V gene end was trimmed by 6 bases and the J gene end by 6 bases; junction bases not matched to a gene: 14. CDR3 nucleotides: TGTGCCAGCAGACCTTCTGGGGGACAGGGCATTCCTGAAGCTTTCTTT. It yields the protein CASRPSGGQGIPEAFF.

This clone was seen just once. The genes are TRBV4-1 and TRBJ2-1, with D possibly being TRBD1 (5 bases). Germline assignment: CDR1 MGHRA and CDR2 YSYEKL. The V end was cut by 1 base, the J end by 2 bases, with 15 bases between. The CDR3 consists of 17 residues. This CDR3 reads CASSQGTQTVAYNEQFF. The CDR3 nucleotides read TGCGCCAGCAGCCAAGGCACCCAGACAGTTGCCTACAATGAGCAGTTCTTC.